The subject of this entry is one TCR beta chain. The antigen is unknown. This sample is part of a study of beta chain features in type 1 diabetes. Turning to the study itself: Examination of sorted cells across all samples involved 90 million to 120 million cells.

This CDR3 has 13 residues. Germline V gene lookup returns CDR1 SGHNT and CDR2 YYREEE (reference sequence). V dropped 3 bases and J dropped 4; count of bases not matched to a gene: 4. Regarding the study as a whole: No resolution was reached here on whether HLA type influences TCRB rearrangement. In type 1 diabetes patients, VDJ junctions had fewer insertions; deletions at these junctions were more frequent.

Every donor had blood drawn once into heparin, roughly 110 mL on average. Reverse transcription of all isolated RNA meant that expressed TCRB transcripts were sequenced. This table comes from immunoSEQ multiplex PCR, and its TCRdb copy is limited to in-frame clones, with some not included. The table includes 250,000 or so clones, 25% to 30% detected once. The sample comprised central memory CD4+ T cells from blood. The receptor was isolated from a man under 40 in good health. The V and J genes are TRBV5-4 and TRBJ2-7, with 7 bases fitting TRBD1. The CDR3 DNA is TGTGCCAGCAGCTCGGGACAGAATTACGAGCAGTACTTC. Translated: CASSSGQNYEQYF.